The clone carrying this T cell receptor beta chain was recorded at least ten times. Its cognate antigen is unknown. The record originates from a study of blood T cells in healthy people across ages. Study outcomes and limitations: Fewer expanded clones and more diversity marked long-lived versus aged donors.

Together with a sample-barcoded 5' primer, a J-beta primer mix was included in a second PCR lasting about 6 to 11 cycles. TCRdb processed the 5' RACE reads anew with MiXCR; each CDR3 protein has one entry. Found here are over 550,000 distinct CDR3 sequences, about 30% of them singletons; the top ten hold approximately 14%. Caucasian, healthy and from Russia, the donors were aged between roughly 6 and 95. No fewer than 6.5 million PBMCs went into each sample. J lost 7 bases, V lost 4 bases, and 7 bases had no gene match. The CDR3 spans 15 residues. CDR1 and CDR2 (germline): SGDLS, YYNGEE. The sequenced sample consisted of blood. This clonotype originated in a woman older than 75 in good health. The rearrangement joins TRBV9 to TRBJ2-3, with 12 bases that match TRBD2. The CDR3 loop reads CASSTTSGGGNTQYF. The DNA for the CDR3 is TGTGCCAGCAGCACGACTAGCGGGGGAGGAAATACGCAGTATTTT.